This is a list of T cell receptor beta chains from one sample in a study of cytotoxic CD8 clonotypes in ibrutinib-treated CLL. TCRdb's copy holds only in-frame clones and misses some; the assay was immunoSEQ multiplex PCR. The sample comprises about 39,000 clones, approximately 67% of which are singletons, and about 7% rests with the top ten. The input for sequencing was PBMCs, taken at disease progression, from a patient treated with ibrutinib. Receptor source: a human donor with chronic lymphocytic leukemia. CDR3s include the opening cysteine and the closing phenylalanine or tryptophan. D genes are given only for firm matches. Expanded clones get a size class; other rows say once, few or many, or leave the size out.

v_gene	abundance	j_gene	d_gene	CDR3aa	CDR3nt
TRBV29-1	NA	TRBJ2-7	NA	CSVTATSSIEQYF	TGCAGCGTCACAGCCACTTCCTCAATAGAGCAGTACTTC
TRBV4-1	few	TRBJ2-1	TRBD2	CASSPTGPLGLGGRKRYNEQFF	TGCGCCAGCAGCCCTACCGGCCCTCTAGGGCTCGGCGGGAGGAAACGCTACAATGAGCAGTTCTTC
TRBV9	NA	TRBJ2-2	TRBD1	CASSTTGTGASTGELFF	TGTGCCAGCAGCACGACCGGGACAGGGGCTTCCACCGGGGAGCTGTTTTTT
TRBV5-1	NA	TRBJ2-3	TRBD1	CASRRDREDTQYF	TGCGCCAGCAGACGCGACAGGGAGGATACGCAGTATTTT
TRBV27	NA	TRBJ2-5	TRBD1	CASSLSDRGETQYF	TGTGCCAGCAGTTTATCTGACAGGGGCGAGACCCAGTACTTC
TRBV27	few	TRBJ2-7	NA	CASSPRGESYEQYF	TGTGCCAGCAGTCCCCGAGGGGAGTCCTACGAGCAGTACTTC
TRBV5-1	many	TRBJ2-1	NA	CASSLGSGPRNEQFF	TGCGCCAGCAGCTTGGGGAGCGGCCCGCGGAATGAGCAGTTCTTC
TRBV10-3	NA	TRBJ2-1	TRBD1	CAISADRGNEQFF	TGTGCCATCAGTGCGGACAGGGGAAATGAGCAGTTCTTC
TRBV2	NA	TRBJ2-3	NA	CARRGPDSYTDTQYF	TGTGCACGGAGAGGTCCGGACAGTTACACAGATACGCAGTATTTT
TRBV5-1	NA	TRBJ1-3	TRBD1	CASGQSGQGGGNTIYF	TGCGCCAGCGGTCAGTCAGGACAGGGTGGAGGAAACACCATATATTTT
TRBV4-3	NA	TRBJ2-7	NA	CASSQRGSYEQYF	TGCGCCAGCAGCCAGAGGGGATCCTACGAGCAGTACTTC
TRBV6-1	NA	TRBJ2-3	NA	CASSDRGYTDTQYF	TGTGCCAGCAGTGATAGGGGATACACAGATACGCAGTATTTT
TRBV7-2	NA	TRBJ2-7	TRBD1	CASSSGTGGFDEQYF	TGTGCCAGCAGCTCCGGGACAGGGGGCTTCGACGAGCAGTACTTC
TRBV19	NA	TRBJ2-2	TRBD2	CASSIAGGNTGELFF	TGTGCCAGTAGTATAGCGGGAGGGAACACCGGGGAGCTGTTTTTT
TRBV6-1	NA	TRBJ2-7	TRBD2	CASSATSGNKRSSYEQYF	TGTGCCAGCAGTGCGACTAGCGGAAACAAACGAAGCTCCTACGAGCAGTACTTC
TRBV7-3	few	TRBJ1-3	NA	CASSFSSSGNTIYF	TGTGCCAGCAGCTTTTCTTCCAGTGGAAACACCATATATTTT
TRBV2	NA	TRBJ2-7	NA	CASKTMLDYEQYF	TGTGCCAGCAAGACAATGTTGGACTACGAGCAGTACTTC
TRBV19	NA	TRBJ1-5	TRBD1	CASRGQGGQPQHF	TGTGCCAGTAGAGGACAGGGTGGTCAGCCCCAGCATTTT
TRBV7-6	NA	TRBJ1-4	NA	CASSLGIRGINEKLFF	TGTGCCAGCAGCTTAGGGATCCGGGGGATTAATGAAAAACTGTTTTTT
TRBV4-3	NA	TRBJ2-1	TRBD2	CASSQAWLAGLSSYNEQFF	TGCGCCAGCAGCCAAGCTTGGCTAGCGGGCCTAAGCTCCTACAATGAGCAGTTCTTC
TRBV6-6	NA	TRBJ2-7	NA	CASSYRGNGGGNEQYF	TGTGCCAGCAGTTATCGAGGGAACGGCGGAGGCAACGAGCAGTACTTC
TRBV4-2	once	TRBJ2-3	NA	CASSQEVGANQATDTQYF	TGTGCCAGCAGCCAAGAAGTAGGAGCGAATCAAGCCACAGATACGCAGTATTTT
TRBV20-1	NA	TRBJ2-3	NA	CLGSTDTQYF	TGTTTGGGTAGCACAGATACGCAGTATTTT
TRBV27	NA	TRBJ2-7	TRBD2	CASRKREGGREQYF	TGTGCCAGCCGTAAGCGGGAGGGAGGTAGAGAGCAGTACTTC
TRBV7-3	medium-sized	TRBJ2-7	TRBD1	CASSARQGSSYEQYF	TGTGCCAGCAGCGCTAGACAGGGGTCCTCCTACGAGCAGTACTTC
TRBV7-2	NA	TRBJ2-7	NA	CASSPRSAGPSPYEQYF	TGTGCCAGCAGCCCCCGGTCAGCGGGCCCTAGCCCCTACGAGCAGTACTTC
TRBV19	once	TRBJ1-4	NA	CAPVKLFF	TGTGCCCCCGTAAAACTGTTTTTT
TRBV10-1	NA	TRBJ1-1	NA	CASSESLGKNTEAFF	TGCGCCAGCAGTGAGTCACTGGGGAAGAACACTGAAGCTTTCTTT
TRBV19	NA	TRBJ1-3	NA	CASSTTGNTIYF	TGTGCCAGTAGTACAACTGGAAACACCATATATTTT
TRBV7-3	NA	TRBJ2-1	NA	CASSLMPGKDWSGKYNEQFF	TGTGCCAGCAGCTTAATGCCGGGTAAGGATTGGAGCGGCAAGTACAATGAGCAGTTCTTC
TRBV9	few	TRBJ1-2	NA	CASSPHSRGYTF	TGTGCCAGCAGCCCCCATAGTCGGGGCTACACCTTC
TRBV7-2	NA	TRBJ1-2	NA	CASSLVIGFAGYGYTF	TGTGCCAGCAGCTTAGTTATTGGTTTCGCTGGCTATGGCTACACCTTC
TRBV29-1	few	TRBJ2-1	TRBD2	CSVEGLAGVGEQFF	TGCAGCGTTGAAGGACTAGCGGGAGTAGGTGAGCAGTTCTTC
TRBV28	NA	TRBJ2-1	TRBD2	CASSFGLAGVGQFF	TGTGCCAGCAGTTTTGGGCTAGCGGGAGTAGGGCAGTTCTTC
TRBV19	NA	TRBJ1-2	NA	CASARVGEESGYTF	TGTGCCAGCGCGAGGGTAGGGGAGGAAAGTGGCTACACCTTC
TRBV5-4	once	TRBJ2-3	NA	CASSFGSADTQYF	TGTGCCAGCAGCTTCGGGAGCGCAGATACGCAGTATTTT
TRBV19	NA	TRBJ2-4	TRBD1	CASSIGQGGKNIQYF	TGTGCCAGTAGTATTGGACAGGGAGGCAAAAACATTCAGTACTTC
TRBV27	few	TRBJ2-7	TRBD2	CASSFATSGSGYEQYF	TGTGCCAGCAGTTTCGCTACTAGCGGGAGTGGGTACGAGCAGTACTTC
TRBV6-6	NA	TRBJ2-1	NA	CASSYEGYNEQFF	TGTGCCAGCAGTTACGAAGGATACAATGAGCAGTTCTTC
TRBV9	NA	TRBJ2-5	TRBD2	CASTPGTSGNQETQYF	TGTGCCAGCACTCCTGGGACTAGCGGGAACCAAGAGACCCAGTACTTC
TRBV27	NA	TRBJ2-1	TRBD1	CASSLYRGHEQFF	TGTGCCAGCAGTTTATACAGGGGACATGAGCAGTTCTTC
TRBV4-2	NA	TRBJ2-3	NA	CASSHKMSTDTQYF	TGTGCCAGCAGCCATAAGATGAGCACAGATACGCAGTATTTT
TRBV16	NA	TRBJ1-5	NA	CASSQSFRGDQPQHF	TGTGCCAGCAGCCAATCGTTCAGAGGCGATCAGCCCCAGCATTTT
TRBV6-1	few	TRBJ2-3	NA	CASSPLHSTDTQYF	TGTGCCAGCAGCCCCTTACATTCCACAGATACGCAGTATTTT
TRBV27	NA	TRBJ2-7	NA	CASSGGGRQYF	TGTGCCAGCAGCGGAGGTGGTAGGCAGTACTTC